This entry features one T cell receptor beta chain sequence. Antigen specificity is unknown. Germline lookup yields CDR1 LNHDA and CDR2 SQIVND (reference sequence). The CDR3 has 14 amino acids. V was clipped by 3 bases and J by 0 bases, with 8 bases between them. Time point defined: week 23, last vaccination. In every dose of vaccine, 300 ug of mutant IDH1 20-mer peptide was given alongside topical imiquimod. These data originate in a study of a mutant IDH1 vaccine in newly diagnosed glioma. The overall study: Patients had eight vaccinations, in weeks 1, 3, 5, 7, 11, 15, 19 and 23. Antecedent treatment encompassed radiotherapy, temozolomide, or their combination; the majority received both.

Generated by immunoSEQ multiplex PCR, the TCRdb table keeps only in-frame clones and is missing some. Among approximately 82,000 clones listed, 65% to 90% were seen once. The source of this sequence is a man younger than 40 with glioma. Some clones in this sample may be carry-over from other donors' samples. The starting material was PBMCs, obtained from a glioma patient whose treatment included an IDH1 peptide vaccine. The chain joins TRBV19 to TRBJ1-2; D is unresolved. CDR3 region: CASSIGAANYGYTF. The CDR3 bases are TGTGCCAGTAGTATCGGCGCAGCTAACTATGGCTACACCTTC.